This TCR beta chain was identified during a study of cytomegalovirus exposure and HLA in healthy donors. Study-wide context: An earlier analysis identified more than 95 million unique TCR beta sequences in about 179 million T cells.

Turning to this clone: Its specificity is not known.

The CDR3 runs to 15 residues. The V gene's germline CDR1 is SGHRS and CDR2 YFSETQ. V shed 0 bases and J 6 bases; nucleotides not matched to a gene: 6. The study ran its PCR with 60 Vbeta and 13 Jbeta primers. Generated by immunoSEQ multiplex PCR, the TCRdb table keeps only in-frame clones and is missing some. This sample has 90,000 to 130,000 clones, with nearly 80% found just once. General study points: CMV serostatus was the only recorded immune exposure for donors. It was about 180 TCR beta chains that were listed as cytomegalovirus-associated. The study found most TCR sequences rare, yet found some public TCRs in many donors.

This clonotype was obtained from a woman younger than 45 in good health and CMV-seronegative. Material: PBMCs. The rearrangement joins TRBV5-1 to TRBJ2-7; 10 nucleotides match TRBD1. The CDR3, as DNA: TGCGCCAGCAGCTTGGAGGGACAGGGGTTTACCGAGCAGTACTTC. Translation: CASSLEGQGFTEQYF.